This TCR beta chain is drawn from a study of beta chain features in type 1 diabetes. Study-wide results and caveats: In patients and controls equally, PCR might favor templates that are shorter.

Isolated RNA was reverse transcribed in full, so expressed TCRB transcripts were sequenced. Repertoires were generated with immunoSEQ multiplex PCR, while TCRdb's copy carries only in-frame clones and drops some. The data hold about 620,000 clones, with about 14% observed a single time. On this clone: The antigen remains undetermined.

This TCR was sampled from a man aged 18 to 30 in good health. The source material was naive CD4+ T cells from blood.

CDR3 loop: CASRRQGALTEAFF. CDR3 nucleotides: TGTGCCAGCAGAAGACAGGGGGCTTTGACTGAAGCTTTCTTT. The V and J genes are TRBV6-5 and TRBJ1-1; 10 bases are a match to TRBD1. J gave up 5 bases and V 6 bases, and 6 bases lay outside the gene matches. Germline V lookup: CDR1 MNHEY, CDR2 SVGAGI. There are 14 residues in the CDR3.